This T cell receptor (beta chain) was obtained from a study of blood T cells in healthy people across ages. General observations from the study: Roughly linearly, TCR beta diversity per million T cells fell as age increased. Reliance upon unsorted PBMCs precluded definitive naive versus antigen-experienced comparison. The long-lived group displayed more naive CD4+ cells, plus higher diversity, than the aged donors did.

V lost 0 bases and J 5 bases, leaving 14 bases between the germline ends. There are 15 residues in the CDR3. Germline V gene lookup returns CDR1 MGHRA and CDR2 YSYEKL. This clonotype has more than one count but fewer than ten. Its target is unknown. With a J-beta primer mix and a sample-barcoded 5' primer, a second PCR ran roughly 6 to 12 cycles. TCRdb itself ran the 5' RACE reads through MiXCR, one entry per CDR3 protein. The data contain roughly 1.6 million distinct CDR3 sequences, about 35% of them seen just once; the ten biggest clones take up around 10%. Sequencing was done on a sample of blood. The chain recombines TRBV4-1 with TRBJ2-7; D ambiguous. This receptor was identified in a woman in her 30s in good health. The CDR3 loop is CASSQDQRLSDEQYF. The CDR3 bases are TGCGCCAGCAGCCAAGACCAGAGACTTTCGGACGAGCAGTACTTC.